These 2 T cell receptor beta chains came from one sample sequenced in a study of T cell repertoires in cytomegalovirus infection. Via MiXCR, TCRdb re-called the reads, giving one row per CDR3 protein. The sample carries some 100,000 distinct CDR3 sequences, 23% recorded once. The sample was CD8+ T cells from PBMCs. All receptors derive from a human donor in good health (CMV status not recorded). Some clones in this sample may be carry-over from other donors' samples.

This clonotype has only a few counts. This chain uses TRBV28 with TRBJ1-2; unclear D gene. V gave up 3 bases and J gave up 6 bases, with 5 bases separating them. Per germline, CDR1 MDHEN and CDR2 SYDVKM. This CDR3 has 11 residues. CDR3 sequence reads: CASSLNNGYTF. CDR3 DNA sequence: TGTGCCAGCAGTTTGAATAATGGCTACACCTTC.

The CDR3 loop is CASSDPGGQGAMTFF. The CDR3 DNA sequence: TGCGCCAGCAGTGACCCAGGGGGACAGGGGGCGATGACTTTCTTT. This rearrangement joins TRBV23-1 to TRBJ1-1; 12 nucleotides line up with TRBD1. TRBV23-1 is given ORF status, its function remaining uncertain. The CDR3 runs 15 residues. The trim removed 5 bases at V and 12 bases at J, leaving 13 bases unmatched.